A selection of T cell receptor beta chains follows, all from one sample in a study of control samples from healthy donors and cancer patients. The data were produced by immunoSEQ multiplex PCR, yet TCRdb's version contains in-frame clones alone and is incomplete. Of around 130,000 clones in the sample, around nine tenths were seen once. The sequencing input was blood. The receptors originated from a man aged 25 to 45 in good health. The CDR3 runs from the conserved cysteine through the conserved F or W. The D gene is left open where the match is weak. Clone size is shown for a subset of rows, as once, few, many or a class of expanded clone.

D gene: -
V gene: TRBV5-1
CDR3 length: 15
J gene: TRBJ1-4
clone size: few
CDR3 DNA: TGCGCCAGCAGCCCTCTGGGGCAGGGACATGAAAAACTGTTTTTT
CDR3 protein: CASSPLGQGHEKLFF

D gene: -
V gene: TRBV3-1/TRBV3-2
CDR3 length: 13
J gene: TRBJ1-1
clone size: -
CDR3 DNA: TGTGCCAGCAGCCAAGAGGAGAGGGTTGAGGCTTTCTTT
CDR3 protein: CASSQEERVEAFF

D gene: -
V gene: TRBV29-1
CDR3 length: 12
J gene: TRBJ1-2
clone size: -
CDR3 DNA: TGCAGCGTTGAGGGATTGGACTATGGCTACACCTTC
CDR3 protein: CSVEGLDYGYTF

D gene: -
V gene: TRBV5-1
CDR3 length: 15
J gene: TRBJ2-3
clone size: -
CDR3 DNA: TGCGCCAGCAGCTCCGGGGTCCCCAGCACAGATACGCAGTATTTT
CDR3 protein: CASSSGVPSTDTQYF

D gene: -
V gene: TRBV24-1
CDR3 length: 12
J gene: TRBJ2-1
clone size: -
CDR3 DNA: TGTGCCACCAGTGTCTTCGGCAATGAGCAGTTCTTC
CDR3 protein: CATSVFGNEQFF

D gene: -
V gene: TRBV27
CDR3 length: 16
J gene: TRBJ2-3
clone size: -
CDR3 DNA: TGTGCCAGCAGTTGGCCCGGGACACGGGGGACAGATACGCAGTATTTT
CDR3 protein: CASSWPGTRGTDTQYF

D gene: -
V gene: TRBV5-5
CDR3 length: 13
J gene: TRBJ1-1
clone size: -
CDR3 DNA: TGTGCCAGCAACGGACAGCCCGACACTGAAGCTTTCTTT
CDR3 protein: CASNGQPDTEAFF

D gene: -
V gene: TRBV2
CDR3 length: 16
J gene: TRBJ2-2
clone size: -
CDR3 DNA: TGTGCCAGCAGTTATACCCGGGGTCCGAACACCGGGGAGCTGTTTTTT
CDR3 protein: CASSYTRGPNTGELFF

D gene: -
V gene: TRBV28
CDR3 length: 11
J gene: TRBJ2-5
clone size: -
CDR3 DNA: TGTGCCAGCAGTTTAAGGGAGACCCAGTACTTC
CDR3 protein: CASSLRETQYF

D gene: TRBD1
V gene: TRBV5-1
CDR3 length: 14
J gene: TRBJ1-2
clone size: -
CDR3 DNA: TGCGCCAGCAGCTCCGGGACAGGGATCGATGGCTACACCTTC
CDR3 protein: CASSSGTGIDGYTF

D gene: -
V gene: TRBV5-1
CDR3 length: 17
J gene: TRBJ1-2
clone size: -
CDR3 DNA: TGCGCCAGCAGCTTGGTTCGCACAAAAGGGCTTATCGATGGCTACACCTTC
CDR3 protein: CASSLVRTKGLIDGYTF

D gene: TRBD1
V gene: TRBV11-2
CDR3 length: 14
J gene: TRBJ2-5
clone size: -
CDR3 DNA: TGTGCCAGCAGCTCTACAGGGGTAGGGGAGACCCAGTACTTC
CDR3 protein: CASSSTGVGETQYF

D gene: -
V gene: TRBV4-1
CDR3 length: 15
J gene: TRBJ1-1
clone size: once
CDR3 DNA: TGCGCCAGCAGCCTAGCAGGGCGTGTGAACACTGAAGCTTTCTTT
CDR3 protein: CASSLAGRVNTEAFF

D gene: -
V gene: TRBV11-2
CDR3 length: 16
J gene: TRBJ1-5
clone size: -
CDR3 DNA: TGTGCCAGCAGCTTAAAACGGAACCTTAGCAATCAGCCCCAGCATTTT
CDR3 protein: CASSLKRNLSNQPQHF

D gene: -
V gene: TRBV12-5
CDR3 length: 13
J gene: TRBJ2-3
clone size: -
CDR3 DNA: TGTGCTAGTGGTAGGACCAAAAGGGATACGCAGTATTTT
CDR3 protein: CASGRTKRDTQYF

D gene: -
V gene: TRBV3-1/TRBV3-2
CDR3 length: 14
J gene: TRBJ1-3
clone size: -
CDR3 DNA: TGTGCCAACAGCCCCTCGGGGTCTGGAAACACCATATATTTT
CDR3 protein: CANSPSGSGNTIYF

D gene: -
V gene: TRBV7-6
CDR3 length: 14
J gene: TRBJ1-6
clone size: -
CDR3 DNA: TGTGCCAGCAGCTTGGGTCAGGGCACCTCACCCCTCCACTTT
CDR3 protein: CASSLGQGTSPLHF

D gene: -
V gene: TRBV20-1
CDR3 length: 14
J gene: TRBJ1-3
clone size: -
CDR3 DNA: TGCAGTGCTAGTCAATCGGCAGTGAGAAACACCATATATTTT
CDR3 protein: CSASQSAVRNTIYF

D gene: -
V gene: TRBV5-8
CDR3 length: 14
J gene: TRBJ1-2
clone size: -
CDR3 DNA: TGTGCCAGCAGTCTGGGGGCGCCCACACGTGGCTACACCTTC
CDR3 protein: CASSLGAPTRGYTF

D gene: -
V gene: TRBV25-1
CDR3 length: 14
J gene: TRBJ1-6
clone size: -
CDR3 DNA: TGTGCCAGCAGCGGGACTCTCGGAGGCACACCCCTCCACTTT
CDR3 protein: CASSGTLGGTPLHF

D gene: -
V gene: TRBV6-5
CDR3 length: 15
J gene: TRBJ1-5
clone size: -
CDR3 DNA: TGTGCCAGCAGCAAAGAGACAGTTACCAATCAGCCCCAGCATTTT
CDR3 protein: CASSKETVTNQPQHF

D gene: TRBD1
V gene: TRBV5-8
CDR3 length: 15
J gene: TRBJ2-7
clone size: -
CDR3 DNA: TGTGCCAGCAGCACCTTGACAGGGACCACCTACGAGCAGTACTTC
CDR3 protein: CASSTLTGTTYEQYF

D gene: -
V gene: TRBV4-1
CDR3 length: 15
J gene: TRBJ2-3
clone size: -
CDR3 DNA: TGCGCCAGCAGCCCCCGCGAAGGGTACACAGATACGCAGTATTTT
CDR3 protein: CASSPREGYTDTQYF

D gene: -
V gene: TRBV5-1
CDR3 length: 12
J gene: TRBJ2-2
clone size: -
CDR3 DNA: TGCGCCAGCAGCTTGGAAACCGGGGAGCTGTTTTTT
CDR3 protein: CASSLETGELFF

D gene: -
V gene: TRBV7-2
CDR3 length: 12
J gene: TRBJ1-2
clone size: -
CDR3 DNA: TGTGCCAGCAGCTTAGCGGAGGGTTGGCACACCTTC
CDR3 protein: CASSLAEGWHTF

D gene: -
V gene: TRBV9
CDR3 length: 15
J gene: TRBJ2-3
clone size: -
CDR3 DNA: TGTGCCAGCAGCGTAGAAGGGGCGAGCACAGATACGCAGTATTTT
CDR3 protein: CASSVEGASTDTQYF

D gene: -
V gene: TRBV7-2
CDR3 length: 15
J gene: TRBJ1-6
clone size: -
CDR3 DNA: TGTGCCAGCAGCTTAGGGGGGGCGAATAATTCACCCCTCCACTTT
CDR3 protein: CASSLGGANNSPLHF

D gene: TRBD2
V gene: TRBV25-1
CDR3 length: 14
J gene: TRBJ2-3
clone size: -
CDR3 DNA: TGTGCCACCGGACTAGCGGAGGCCACAGATACGCAGTATTTT
CDR3 protein: CATGLAEATDTQYF

D gene: TRBD1
V gene: TRBV5-1
CDR3 length: 18
J gene: TRBJ1-2
clone size: -
CDR3 DNA: TGCGCCAGCAGCCCTGAACCCAAACCAGGGGGCGCGGGCTATGGCTACACCTTC
CDR3 protein: CASSPEPKPGGAGYGYTF